Detailed here is one T cell receptor beta chain. TCRdb's table, derived via immunoSEQ multiplex PCR, lists solely in-frame clones and lacks some. The sample includes tens of thousands of clones, roughly 90% seen only once; the top ten take less than 15%. This entry comes from a study of blood T cell repertoires in COVID-19. For the study at large: The United States, Italy and Spain provided the acute and convalescent COVID-19 samples. Nucleic acid was either cDNA or gDNA, and it came from T cells, B-cell-depleted T cells, or PBMCs.

The CDR3 consists of 16 residues. CDR1 and CDR2 (germline): MGHRA, YSYEKL. V dropped 1 base and J dropped 6; count of bases not matched to a gene: 6. This chain joins TRBV4-1 and TRBJ2-2, with 9 bases matching TRBD2. This receptor was identified in a man aged 65 to 79 with active or convalescent COVID-19. Sequencing was performed on peripheral blood. DNA of the CDR3: TGCGCCAGCAGCCAAGGGGCGGGGGGGCCCGCCGGGGAGCTGTTTTTT. Translated: CASSQGAGGPAGELFF.